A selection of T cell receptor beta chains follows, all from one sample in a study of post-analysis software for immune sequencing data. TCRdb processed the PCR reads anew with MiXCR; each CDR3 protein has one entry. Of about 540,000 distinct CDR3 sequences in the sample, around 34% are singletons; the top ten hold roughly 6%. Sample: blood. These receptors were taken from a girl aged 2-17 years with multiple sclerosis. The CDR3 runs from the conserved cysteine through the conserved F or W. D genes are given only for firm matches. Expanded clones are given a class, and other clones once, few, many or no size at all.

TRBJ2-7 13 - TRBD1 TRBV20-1 CSPRTGSSYGQYF TGCAGTCCGAGGACAGGGAGCTCCTACGGGCAGTACTTC
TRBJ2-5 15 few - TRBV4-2 CASSQDPEGEETQYF TGTGCCAGCAGCCAAGATCCGGAGGGCGAAGAGACCCAGTACTTC
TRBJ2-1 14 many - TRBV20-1 CSAPVPGRDNEQFF TGCAGTGCCCCCGTCCCCGGGAGAGACAATGAGCAGTTCTTC
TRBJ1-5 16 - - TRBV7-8 CASSSRDIALLQPQHF TGTGCCAGCAGCTCCCGGGACATCGCCCTCCTACAGCCCCAGCATTTT
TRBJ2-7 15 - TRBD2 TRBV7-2 CASSSRLAGDIEQYF TGTGCCAGCAGCTCACGACTAGCGGGGGATATCGAGCAGTACTTC
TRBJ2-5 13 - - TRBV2 CASSEGGHETQYF TGTGCCAGCAGTGAAGGGGGACATGAGACCCAGTACTTC
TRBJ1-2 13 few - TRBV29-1 CSVENPGKGGYTF TGCAGCGTTGAAAACCCGGGGAAGGGCGGCTACACCTTC
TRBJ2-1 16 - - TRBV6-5 CTSSLDPISSYNEQFF TGTACCAGCAGTCTCGACCCGATTAGCTCCTACAATGAGCAGTTCTTC
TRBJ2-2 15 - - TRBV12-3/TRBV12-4 CASSPGPSTTGERFF TGTGCCAGCAGCCCCGGGCCATCGACCACCGGGGAGCGGTTTTTT
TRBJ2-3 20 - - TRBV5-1 CASSRGVERGWAQTTDTQYF TGCGCCAGCAGCCGTGGAGTAGAACGGGGCTGGGCCCAAACCACAGATACGCAGTATTTT
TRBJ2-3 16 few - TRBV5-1 CASSFGTATSTDTQYF TGCGCCAGCAGCTTCGGGACTGCGACTAGCACAGATACGCAGTATTTT
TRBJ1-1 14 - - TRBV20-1 CSAIHYGVNTEAFF TGCAGTGCCATACATTACGGAGTGAACACTGAAGCTTTCTTT
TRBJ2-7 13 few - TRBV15 CATSRDRIYEQYF TGTGCCACCAGCAGAGATAGGATCTACGAGCAGTACTTC
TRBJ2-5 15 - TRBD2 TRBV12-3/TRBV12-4 CASSRTSGGPGTQYF TGTGCCAGCAGTCGGACTAGCGGGGGCCCCGGGACCCAGTACTTC
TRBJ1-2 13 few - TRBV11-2 CASSGQRAYGYTF TGTGCCAGCAGCGGGCAGCGTGCCTATGGCTACACCTTC
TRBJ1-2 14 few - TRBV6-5 CASSRGIRDYGYTF TGTGCCAGCAGTAGGGGGATCAGGGACTATGGCTACACCTTC
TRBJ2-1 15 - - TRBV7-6 CASSAGTYSYNEQFF TGTGCCAGCAGCGCCGGGACTTACTCCTACAATGAGCAGTTCTTC
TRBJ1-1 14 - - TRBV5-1 CASSLLTQNTEAFF TGCGCCAGCAGCCTCCTAACACAGAACACTGAAGCTTTCTTT
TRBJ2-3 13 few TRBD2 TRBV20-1 CSARGLATDTQYF TGCAGTGCTAGGGGACTAGCTACAGATACGCAGTATTTT
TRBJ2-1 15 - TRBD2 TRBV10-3 CASIRGGTYYNEQFF TGTGCCTCCATACGCGGGGGGACATACTACAATGAGCAGTTCTTC
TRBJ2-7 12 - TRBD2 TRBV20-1 CSGTSGGDEQYF TGCAGTGGGACTAGCGGGGGGGACGAGCAGTACTTC
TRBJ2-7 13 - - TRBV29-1 CSVARQYSYEQYF TGCAGCGTTGCCAGGCAATACTCCTACGAGCAGTACTTC
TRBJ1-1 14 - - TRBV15 CATNSPGGTYEAFF TGTGCCACCAATTCGCCCGGAGGGACGTATGAAGCTTTCTTT
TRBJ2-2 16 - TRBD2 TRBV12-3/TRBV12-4 CASSPSGRLAPGELFF TGTGCCAGCAGTCCCTCAGGGAGACTAGCGCCCGGGGAGCTGTTTTTT
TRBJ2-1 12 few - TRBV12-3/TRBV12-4 CASRTSLDEQFF TGTGCCAGCAGGACCAGTTTGGATGAGCAGTTCTTC
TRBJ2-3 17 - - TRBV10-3 CAISESGAGPSTDTQYF TGTGCCATCAGTGAGTCTGGGGCAGGTCCAAGCACAGATACGCAGTATTTT
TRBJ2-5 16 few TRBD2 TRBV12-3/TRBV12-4 CASSLQGLAAQETQYF TGTGCCAGCAGTTTACAAGGACTAGCGGCTCAAGAGACCCAGTACTTC
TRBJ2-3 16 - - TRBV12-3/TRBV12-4 CASSPLKRSFTDTQYF TGTGCCAGCAGTCCACTTAAGCGGTCGTTCACAGATACGCAGTATTTT
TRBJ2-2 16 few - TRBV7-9 CASSLVRGPTGGELFF TGTGCCAGCAGCTTAGTTCGGGGACCAACGGGCGGGGAGCTGTTTTTT
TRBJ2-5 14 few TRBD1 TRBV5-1 CASSWGQGQETQYF TGCGCCAGCAGCTGGGGACAGGGCCAAGAGACCCAGTACTTC
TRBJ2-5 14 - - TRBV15 CATSRVQGQETQYF TGTGCCACCAGCAGAGTACAGGGTCAGGAGACCCAGTACTTC
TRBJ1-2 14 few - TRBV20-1 CNARSLSWTNGYTF TGCAATGCTAGATCTCTTAGTTGGACTAATGGCTACACCTTC
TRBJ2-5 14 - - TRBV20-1 CSARDPLRGETQYF TGCAGTGCTAGAGATCCCCTCAGGGGAGAGACCCAGTACTTC
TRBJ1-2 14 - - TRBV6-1 CASSEARAPYGYTF TGTGCCAGCAGTGAAGCTCGGGCGCCCTATGGCTACACCTTC
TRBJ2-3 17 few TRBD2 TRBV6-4 CASSRTSGSVSTDTQYF TGTGCCAGCTCAAGGACTAGCGGGAGCGTAAGCACAGATACGCAGTATTTT
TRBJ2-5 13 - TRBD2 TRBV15 CATSRDRGLVQYF TGTGCCACCAGCAGAGACCGGGGACTAGTCCAGTACTTC
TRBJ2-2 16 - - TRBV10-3 CAISPVQGLNTGELFF TGTGCCATCAGTCCCGTACAGGGACTCAACACCGGGGAGCTGTTTTTT
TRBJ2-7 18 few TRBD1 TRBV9 CASSPRPTGTGIAYEQYF TGTGCCAGCAGCCCGCGCCCAACCGGGACAGGGATTGCCTACGAGCAGTACTTC
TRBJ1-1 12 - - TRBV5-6 CAGSLVPTEAFF TGTGCCGGCAGCTTGGTTCCCACTGAAGCTTTCTTT
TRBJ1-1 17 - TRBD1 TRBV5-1 CASSAATGAYMNTEAFF TGCGCCAGCAGCGCCGCAACAGGGGCCTATATGAACACTGAAGCTTTCTTT
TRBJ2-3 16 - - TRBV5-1 CASGLTLRPGTDTQYF TGCGCCAGCGGCTTGACTTTGAGGCCCGGCACAGATACGCAGTATTTT
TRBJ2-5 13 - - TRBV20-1 CSARGHSRETQYF TGCAGTGCTAGAGGACACAGCAGGGAGACCCAGTACTTC
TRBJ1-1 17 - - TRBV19 CASRSLGGYHMNTEAFF TGTGCCAGTAGATCCCTGGGAGGTTATCATATGAACACTGAAGCTTTCTTT
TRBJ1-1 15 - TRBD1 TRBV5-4 CASSLPGQKNTEAFF TGTGCCAGCAGTCTCCCGGGACAGAAGAACACTGAAGCTTTCTTT
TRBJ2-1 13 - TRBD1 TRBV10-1 CASSTGVNNEQFF TGCGCCAGCAGTACAGGGGTTAACAATGAGCAGTTCTTC
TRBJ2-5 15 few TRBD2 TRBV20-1 CSANIAGPKQETQYF TGCAGTGCTAATATAGCGGGACCGAAACAAGAGACCCAGTACTTC
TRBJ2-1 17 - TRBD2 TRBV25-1 CASSESGTSGLYNEQFF TGTGCCAGCAGTGAGTCAGGTACTAGCGGTTTGTACAATGAGCAGTTCTTC
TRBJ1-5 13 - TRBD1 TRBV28 CASSQGAVQPQHF TGTGCCAGCAGCCAGGGGGCGGTTCAGCCCCAGCATTTT
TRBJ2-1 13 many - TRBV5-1 CASSLEEAREQFF TGCGCCAGCAGCTTAGAGGAAGCCAGGGAGCAGTTCTTC
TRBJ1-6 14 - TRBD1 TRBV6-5 CASSRDSYNSPLHF TGTGCCAGCAGCCGGGACAGCTATAATTCACCCCTCCACTTT
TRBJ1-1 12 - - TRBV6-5 CASSRLDREAFF TGTGCCAGCAGCCGCCTCGACAGGGAAGCTTTCTTT
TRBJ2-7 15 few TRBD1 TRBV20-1 CSARVPGQGGYEQYF TGCAGTGCTCGAGTGCCGGGACAGGGCGGCTACGAGCAGTACTTC
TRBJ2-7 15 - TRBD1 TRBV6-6 CASTIPTGLSYEQYF TGTGCCAGCACTATACCGACAGGGCTCTCCTACGAGCAGTACTTC
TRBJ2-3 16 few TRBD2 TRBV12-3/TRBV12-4 CASSATLAGGQDTQYF TGTGCCAGCAGTGCTACCTTAGCGGGGGGGCAAGATACGCAGTATTTT